This passage covers 19 T cell receptor beta chains from one sample sequenced in a study of shared clonotypes between healthy human individuals. The table came from immunoSEQ multiplex PCR; TCRdb's copy has only in-frame clones and leaves some out. The repertoire holds about 680,000 clones, with more than 70% as singletons. The sequenced sample was memory CD4+ T cells sorted from blood. The subset denotes: CD45RA-negative fraction. The receptors were gathered from a woman in her twenties or thirties in good health.

This sequence joins TRBV28 and TRBJ1-3, with D perhaps TRBD1 (5 bases). The CDR3 totals 14 residues. V shed 2 bases and J shed 2 bases, with 7 bases lying between them. CDR1 and CDR2 (germline): MDHEN, SYDVKM. CDR3 sequence: CASSLTGPGNTIYF. Here the CDR3 DNA reads TGTGCCAGCAGTTTAACGGGACCTGGAAACACCATATATTTT.

The chain joins TRBV5-6 to TRBJ2-7; the D is unclear. The CDR3 loop spans 14 amino acids. Germline CDR1 reads SGHDT; CDR2 reads YYEEEE. Trimming stripped 1 base from V and 6 bases from J, with 14 bases between. CDR3 in amino acids: CASSLYGAMVEQYF. CDR3 DNA: TGTGCCAGCAGCTTGTATGGAGCTATGGTCGAGCAGTACTTC.

Concerning this clone itself: This sample includes further DNA sequences coding for the same CDR3. The genes are TRBV28 and TRBJ1-3, with a possible D match to TRBD1 (5 bases). V gave up 6 bases and J gave up 0 bases, with 12 bases separating them. This CDR3 region has 15 residues. Germline loops: CDR1 MDHEN, CDR2 SYDVKM. DNA of the CDR3: TGTGCCAGCAGCCTCGGGGGGAGCTCTGGAAACACCATATATTTT. Translation gives CASSLGGSSGNTIYF.

The V and J genes are TRBV19 and TRBJ1-4; 11 bases fit TRBD1. J gave up 8 bases and V 2 bases, and 4 bases lay outside the gene matches. Germline assignment: CDR1 LNHDA and CDR2 SQIVND (reference sequence). This CDR3 contains 15 residues. The CDR3 region has the DNA TGTGCCAGTAGTATATTGGGACAGGGGGAAGAAAAACTGTTTTTT. This gives the protein CASSILGQGEEKLFF.

This chain uses TRBV5-1 with TRBJ2-1; tentative D call: TRBD1 (5 bases). The CDR3 sequence is 11 residues long. The V gene lost 2 bases and the J gene lost 12 bases, with 9 bases spanning the gap. From germline, CDR1 is SGHRS and CDR2 YFSETQ. The CDR3 is CASSFGAGQFF. The CDR3 DNA sequence: TGCGCCAGCAGCTTTGGGGCTGGGCAGTTCTTC.

J is TRBJ1-5 and V is TRBV9, with a tentative D call TRBD1 (6 bases). V gave up 2 bases and J gave up 0 bases, with 9 bases separating them. The germline V gene encodes CDR1 SGDLS and CDR2 YYNGEE. The CDR3 has 15 residues. CDR3 sequence (DNA): TGTGCCAGCAGCGTCGGGACACTTAGCAATCAGCCCCAGCATTTT. This sequence encodes CASSVGTLSNQPQHF. Drawing the rest from reference TRBV9 and TRBJ1-5, the complete variable domain is DSGVTQTPKHLITATGQRVTLRCSPRSGDLSVYWYQQSLDQGLQFLIQYYNGEERAKGNILERFSAQQFPDLHSELNLSSLELGDSALYFCASSVGTLSNQPQHFGDGTRLSIL.

This clone appeared once. The CDR3 region has the DNA TGTGCCAGCAGTGTAACAGGGTCCTACGAGCAGTACTTC. Protein sequence: CASSVTGSYEQYF. This sequence joins TRBV25-1 and TRBJ2-7; tentatively, D is TRBD1 (6 bases). V was clipped by 4 bases and J by 1 base, with 8 bases between them. Per germline, CDR1 MGHDK and CDR2 SYGVNS. The CDR3 totals 13 residues.

The chain uses TRBV7-3 and TRBJ2-5, with 10 bases matching TRBD1. The J segment lost 1 base and the V segment lost 9 bases, leaving 17 bases of the junction unmatched. This CDR3 has 18 residues. CDR1 SGHTA and CDR2 FQGTGA come from the germline V gene. Here the CDR3 DNA reads TGTGCCAGACCCCCTAGTCGACAGGGGGCACGAACCCAAGAGACCCAGTACTTC. Translation: CARPPSRQGARTQETQYF.

This clone was counted ten times or more. The gene calls are TRBV14 and TRBJ2-7; 8 positions match TRBD2. The CDR3 consists of 15 residues. Per germline, CDR1 SGHDN and CDR2 FVKESK. J gave up 3 bases and V 3 bases, and 7 bases lay outside the gene matches. The CDR3 nucleotides are TGTGCCAGCAGCCATTGGAGCGGGAGTTTCTACGAGCAGTACTTC. Translating gives CASSHWSGSFYEQYF. The full variable domain, its missing parts supplied by reference TRBV14 and TRBJ2-7, is EAGVTQFPSHSVIEKGQTVTLRCDPISGHDNLYWYRRVMGKEIKFLLHFVKESKQDESGMPNNRFLAERTGGTYSTLKVQPAELEDSGVYFCASSHWSGSFYEQYFGPGTRLTVT.

The CDR3 DNA is TGTGCCAGCAGTGTGGCAGCCCAGAACACTGAAGCTTTCTTT. It yields the protein CASSVAAQNTEAFF. V gene TRBV28 combines with J gene TRBJ1-1; no clear D gene. Germline CDR1 reads MDHEN; CDR2 reads SYDVKM. CDR3 length equals 14 residues. V was cut by 5 bases and J by 1 base, with 11 bases left in between.

V is TRBV29-1 and J is TRBJ2-1, with D maybe TRBD1 (6 bases). Germline V CDR1 and CDR2: SQVTM, ANQGSEA. The CDR3 sequence is 15 residues long. Trimming left V 7 bases short and J 0 bases short, with 16 bases between. The CDR3 loop reads CSGGHNLNSYNEQFF. Here the CDR3 DNA reads TGCAGCGGGGGACATAACCTTAACTCCTACAATGAGCAGTTCTTC.

This clone was detected ten times or more. The rearrangement links TRBV6-4 to TRBJ2-1; D is uncertain. The CDR3 consists of 13 residues. Germline V gene data show CDR1 as MRHNA and CDR2 as SNTAGT. Trimming left V 1 base short and J 7 bases short, with 8 bases between. CDR3 sequence: CASSDFHGNEQFF. DNA for the CDR3: TGTGCCAGCAGTGACTTTCATGGGAATGAGCAGTTCTTC.

J is TRBJ1-1 and V is TRBV7-2; no firm D call. This CDR3 is 14 amino acids long. V was shortened by 5 bases and J by 1 base, with 11 bases between the two germline ends. The germline V gene has CDR1 SGHTA and CDR2 FQGNSA. The CDR3 nucleotides read TGTGCCAGCAGCCCTAGCCGGGGGAACACTGAAGCTTTCTTT. This encodes CASSPSRGNTEAFF. Based on the CDR3 plus reference TRBV7-2 and TRBJ1-1, the full variable domain is GAGVSQSPSNKVTEKGKDVELRCDPISGHTALYWYRQSLGQGLEFLIYFQGNSAPDKSGLPSDRFSAERTGGSVSTLTIQRTQQEDSAVYLCASSPSRGNTEAFFGQGTRLTVV.

The V gene is TRBV9, the J gene TRBJ2-2, with no clear D. Germline V gives CDR1 SGDLS, CDR2 YYNGEE. V lost 4 bases and J 4 bases, leaving 14 bases between the germline ends. This CDR3 has 15 amino acids. The CDR3 region is CASSPTLRSTGELFF. The CDR3 coding sequence is TGTGCCAGCAGCCCAACTTTACGTTCCACCGGGGAGCTGTTTTTT.

The chain uses TRBV27 and TRBJ2-7; 8 bases map to TRBD1. After removal of 10 bases from V and 6 bases from J, the junction contained 8 bases not matched to a gene. The CDR3 extends over 12 amino acids. Germline values: CDR1 MNHEY, CDR2 SMNVEV (reference sequence). CDR3 protein: CANGQGFTEQYF. The CDR3 coding sequence is TGTGCCAACGGACAGGGTTTCACCGAGCAGTACTTC.

This sequence joins TRBV5-1 and TRBJ2-5, with 7 bases that match TRBD1. CDR3 length: 15 amino acids. Germline V gives CDR1 SGHRS, CDR2 YFSETQ. Trimming took 4 bases from V and 0 from J; bases not matched to a gene: 6. This chain's CDR3 is CASSRDSGDQETQYF. In DNA form, the CDR3 reads TGCGCCAGCAGCCGGGACAGCGGAGACCAAGAGACCCAGTACTTC.

This clone was picked up a small number of times. The genes are TRBV4-1 and TRBJ1-6, with D unclear. CDR3 length: 17 amino acids. Germline CDR1 and CDR2: MGHRA and YSYEKL. The V end was cut by 0 bases, the J end by 5 bases, with 14 bases between. CDR3 protein: CASSQDWSNSNNSPLHF. The CDR3 bases are TGCGCCAGCAGCCAAGATTGGAGTAACAGCAATAATTCACCCCTCCACTTT.

CDR3 DNA sequence: TGTGCCAGCAGTAAAACTAGCGCCCTCTACAATGAGCAGTTCTTC. It encodes CASSKTSALYNEQFF. The chain joins TRBV2 to TRBJ2-1; TRBD2 aligns across 7 bases. V shed 5 bases and J 3 bases; nucleotides not matched to a gene: 7. The germline V gene has CDR1 SNHLY and CDR2 FYNNEI. The CDR3 totals 15 residues. The variable domain in full, with the rest retrieved from reference TRBV2 and TRBJ2-1, is EPEVTQTPSHQVTQMGQEVILRCVPISNHLYFYWYRQILGQKVEFLVSFYNNEISEKSEIFDDQFSVERPDGSNFTLKIRSTKLEDSAMYFCASSKTSALYNEQFFGPGTRLTVL.

The chain uses TRBV13 and TRBJ2-2; 7 bases align to TRBD2. The V and J ends lost 5 bases and 1 base, in that order; junction bases with no gene match: 7. This CDR3 contains 16 residues. Germline V CDR1 and CDR2: PRHDT, FYEKMQ (reference sequence). As DNA, the CDR3 is TGTGCCAGCAGCCAAGTGGCGGGAGTGAACACCGGGGAGCTGTTTTTT. Translation gives CASSQVAGVNTGELFF.